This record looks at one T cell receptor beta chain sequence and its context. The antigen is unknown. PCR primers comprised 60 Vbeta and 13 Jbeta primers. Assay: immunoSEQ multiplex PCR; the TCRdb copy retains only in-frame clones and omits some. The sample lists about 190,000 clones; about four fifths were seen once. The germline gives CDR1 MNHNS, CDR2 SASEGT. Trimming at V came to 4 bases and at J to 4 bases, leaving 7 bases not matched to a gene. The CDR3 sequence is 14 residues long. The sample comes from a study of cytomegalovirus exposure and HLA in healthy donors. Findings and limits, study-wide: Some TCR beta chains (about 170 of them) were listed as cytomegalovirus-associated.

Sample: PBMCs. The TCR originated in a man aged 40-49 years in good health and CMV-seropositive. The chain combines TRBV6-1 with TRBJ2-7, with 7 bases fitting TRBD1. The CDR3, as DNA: TGTGCCAGCAGTGTCCGGGACAGCTATTACGAGCAGTACTTC. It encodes CASSVRDSYYEQYF.